Below, 21 T cell receptor beta chains from the same sample are listed, as sequenced in a study of somatic reversion in DOCK8 deficiency. Using EuroClonality-NGS primers, TRB was amplified from about 0.09 ug genomic DNA in one-step amplicon PCR. TCRdb re-analysed the multiplex PCR reads in MiXCR, keeping a single row per CDR3 protein. This table holds about 450 distinct CDR3 sequences, over 20% found once. The sequencing sample was made of peripheral blood. Receptors originate from a human donor with DOCK8 deficiency.

This clonotype has only one observation. The CDR3 DNA reads TGTGCCAGCAGCGTCAGGGAAGTTAGCAACACCATATATTTT. Protein sequence: CASSVREVSNTIYF. V usage is TRBV9 and J usage is TRBJ1-3; tentatively, D is TRBD1 (5 bases). V dropped 2 bases and J dropped 7 bases, with 13 bases sitting between them. Germline CDR1 reads SGDLS; CDR2 reads YYNGEE. The CDR3 is 14 residues long.

By its share, this clonotype is medium-sized. The chain joins TRBV5-6 to TRBJ2-4; D not certain. Germline CDR1 and CDR2: SGHDT and YYEEEE. This CDR3 comprises 15 residues. The V end was cut by 4 bases, the J end by 0 bases, with 11 bases between. The CDR3 sequence: CASSNRILAKNIQYF. Here the CDR3 DNA reads TGTGCCAGCAGCAACCGAATACTAGCCAAAAACATTCAGTACTTC.

The chain uses TRBV7-2 and TRBJ1-2; D is undetermined. The germline V and J ends were trimmed by 5 bases and 4 bases, with 14 bases remaining between them. This CDR3 has 14 residues. Germline assignment: CDR1 SGHTA and CDR2 FQGNSA. The CDR3 nucleotides are TGTGCCAGCAGCCCACCCTCCTTATCCTATGGCTACACCTTC. Encoded protein: CASSPPSLSYGYTF. Drawing the rest from reference TRBV7-2 and TRBJ1-2, the complete variable domain is GAGVSQSPSNKVTEKGKDVELRCDPISGHTALYWYRQSLGQGLEFLIYFQGNSAPDKSGLPSDRFSAERTGGSVSTLTIQRTQQEDSAVYLCASSPPSLSYGYTFGSGTRLTVV.

In its sample, this clonotype is medium-sized (0.01 to 0.1%). The rearrangement joins TRBV10-3 to TRBJ2-1, with 7 positions matching TRBD2. This CDR3 has 15 residues. Trimming took 4 bases from V and 3 from J; bases not matched to a gene: 6. The germline gives CDR1 ENHRY, CDR2 SYGVKD. CDR3 sequence reads: CAISALADIYNEQFF. The CDR3 DNA reads as TGTGCCATCAGTGCTCTAGCGGATATCTACAATGAGCAGTTCTTC.

About this clonotype itself: A read error may explain this, as a much larger clone is one base away. The chain employs TRBV5-6 and TRBJ2-2, with D possibly TRBD2 on 5 matching bases. This CDR3 comprises 15 residues. The V and J ends lost 0 bases and 6 bases respectively, with 12 bases between them. The V gene's germline CDR1 is SGHDT and CDR2 YYEEEE. In DNA, the CDR3 is TGTGCCAGCAGCTTGGGGGTGGGAGTCGCCGGGGAGCTGTTTTTT. Protein sequence: CASSLGVGVAGELFF.

The chain joins TRBV20-1 to TRBJ1-3, with D hard to call. This CDR3 comprises 11 residues. Trimming removed 8 bases from V and 4 bases from J, with 9 bases in between. Germline V lookup: CDR1 DFQATT, CDR2 SNEGSKA (reference sequence). CDR3 in DNA: TGCAGTCTCTCAGGCGGAAACACCATATATTTT. It specifies CSLSGGNTIYF.

By share, this clonotype counts as medium-sized. The chain carries TRBV28 and TRBJ1-2, with 8 bases identical to TRBD1. CDR1 and CDR2 (germline): MDHEN, SYDVKM. The CDR3 sequence is 12 residues long. J was trimmed by 7 bases and V by 11 bases; bases with no gene match: 9. The CDR3 DNA sequence: TGTGCCGCTCGGACAGGGACTCGTGGCTACACCTTC. It yields the protein CAARTGTRGYTF.

This clonotype qualifies as medium-sized. The V call is TRBV20-1, the J call TRBJ2-2; D not resolved. Germline-derived CDR1 and CDR2 are DFQATT and SNEGSKA (reference sequence). V was cut by 3 bases and J by 7 bases, with 9 bases left in between. CDR3 length: 12 residues. CDR3 coding DNA: TGCAGTGCTAGGCCCCAGTTCGGGGAGCTGTTTTTT. It translates to CSARPQFGELFF.

This clonotype is large in the sample. This chain connects TRBV19 to TRBJ1-5; D not resolved. The CDR3 extends over 12 amino acids. V was trimmed by 9 bases and J by 4 bases, leaving 10 bases between them. Germline V gene lookup returns CDR1 LNHDA and CDR2 SQIVND (reference sequence). CDR3 in amino acids: CASREGNQPQHF. The CDR3 DNA follows: TGTGCCAGCCGGGAAGGTAATCAGCCCCAGCATTTT.

This clonotype is hyperexpanded by share. The V call is TRBV10-3, the J call TRBJ1-6; D is undetermined. Germline lookup yields CDR1 ENHRY and CDR2 SYGVKD. Trimming removed 10 bases at V and 6 bases at J, with 13 bases between. This CDR3 is 13 amino acids long. CDR3 amino acids: CASGRTANSPLHF. In DNA, the CDR3 is TGTGCCAGCGGGAGGACCGCTAATTCACCCCTCCACTTT.

This rearrangement joins TRBV5-1 to TRBJ1-4; unclear D gene. Trimming took 4 bases from V and 6 from J, leaving 19 bases between them. Looked up from germline, CDR1 is SGHRS and CDR2 is YFSETQ. This CDR3 comprises 16 residues. The CDR3 sequence: CASSHDDRRRDEKLFF. The CDR3 DNA reads TGCGCCAGCAGCCACGATGATCGGAGGCGGGATGAAAAACTGTTTTTT.

Concerning this clonotype: Given a much more abundant clone one base away, this may be a read error. No conserved phenylalanine or tryptophan is present at the end of the CDR3, so a read error is the likely explanation. The chain employs TRBV11-2 and TRBJ1-2; D is unresolved. The length of the CDR3 is 13 residues. The ends were cut back, 3 bases at V and 0 bases at J, with 5 bases in the middle. CDR1 is SGHAT, CDR2 FQNNGV, per germline. CDR3 DNA: TGTGCCAGCAGCTTTGGCTCTAACTATGGCTACACCGTC. Translating it yields CASSFGSNYGYTV.

Judged by abundance, this clonotype is large. The chain carries TRBV12-3 or TRBV12-4 and TRBJ2-1; 9 bases match TRBD2. This CDR3 has 21 amino acids. V trimming: 1 base; J trimming: 2 bases; junction bases outside the gene matches: 18. In DNA, the CDR3 is TGTGCCAGCAGTTTAGAAATCAAGGAGTGGAAGGCGGGAGGGCCCTACAATGAGCAGTTCTTC. Amino acid sequence: CASSLEIKEWKAGGPYNEQFF.

To note about this clonotype: Since a much larger clone is just one base distant, this may be a read error. This chain links TRBV4-1 with TRBJ2-7, with D possibly matching TRBD1 (5 bases). There are 13 residues in the CDR3. Germline-derived CDR1 and CDR2 are MGHRA and YSYEKL. The CDR3 here is CVSSQDQGREQYF. CDR3 DNA sequence: TGCGTCAGCAGCCAAGATCAGGGAAGGGAGCAGTACTTC.

The sample holds a few counts of this clonotype. The V and J genes are TRBV4-3 and TRBJ1-4, with a weak D call TRBD1 (5 bases). The germline V and J ends were trimmed by 0 bases and 14 bases, with 7 bases remaining between them. This CDR3 spans 11 amino acids. The germline gives CDR1 LGHNA, CDR2 YSLEER. CDR3 sequence: CASSQEGPLFF. CDR3 sequence (DNA): TGCGCCAGCAGCCAAGAGGGACCCCTGTTTTTT.

V is TRBV6-1 and J is TRBJ1-1; a weak D match, TRBD1 (6 bases). The CDR3 spans 13 residues. Germline V lookup: CDR1 MNHNS, CDR2 SASEGT. V was shortened by 5 bases and J by 6 bases, with 13 bases between the two germline ends. CDR3 sequence reads: CASSWEGGAEAFF. As DNA, the CDR3 is TGTGCCAGCAGTTGGGAGGGGGGGGCTGAAGCTTTCTTT.

This clonotype was seen a few times. The chain uses TRBV7-9 and TRBJ2-7, with 13 bases that match TRBD2. The CDR3 spans 18 residues. V lost 5 bases to trimming and J lost 0 bases; unmatched junction nucleotides: 10. From germline, CDR1 is SEHNR and CDR2 FQNEAQ (reference sequence). CDR3 nucleotides: TGTGCCAGCAGCCTCGGACTAGCGGGAGAGGGGGTCTCCTACGAGCAGTACTTC. Protein sequence: CASSLGLAGEGVSYEQYF. Drawing the rest from reference TRBV7-9 and TRBJ2-7, the complete variable domain is DTGVSQNPRHKITKRGQNVTFRCDPISEHNRLYWYRQTLGQGPEFLTYFQNEAQLEKSRLLSDRFSAERPKGSFSTLEIQRTEQGDSAMYLCASSLGLAGEGVSYEQYFGPGTRLTVT.

The chain joins TRBV21-1 to TRBJ2-7; the DNA was not used to check the table's D call, TRBD2. TRBV21-1 is a pseudogene segment. The CDR3 has 14 residues. The CDR3 coding sequence is TGTGCCAGCAGCAAGCGGACTAGCTTCTACGAGCAGTACGTC. Protein sequence: CASSKRTSFYEQYV.

The chain carries TRBV2 and TRBJ2-3; D might be TRBD1 (5 bases). V lost 2 bases, J lost 4 bases, and 10 bases lay in between. This CDR3 region has 14 residues. Germline V lookup: CDR1 SNHLY, CDR2 FYNNEI. CDR3: CASSEQGVADTQYF. CDR3 sequence (DNA): TGTGCCAGCAGTGAACAAGGGGTCGCAGATACGCAGTATTTT. The complete variable domain, with remaining parts taken from reference TRBV2 and TRBJ2-3, reads EPEVTQTPSHQVTQMGQEVILRCVPISNHLYFYWYRQILGQKVEFLVSFYNNEISEKSEIFDDQFSVERPDGSNFTLKIRSTKLEDSAMYFCASSEQGVADTQYFGPGTRLTVL.

In its sample, this clonotype is medium-sized (0.01 to 0.1%). The rearrangement uses TRBV20-1 and TRBJ2-7; 11 nucleotides align to TRBD1. The V segment lost 1 base and the J segment 5 bases; nucleotides outside the gene matches: 16. The CDR3 has 18 amino acids. Germline loops: CDR1 DFQATT, CDR2 SNEGSKA (reference sequence). The CDR3 sequence: CSARGADRGQVSVNEQYF. Written as DNA, the CDR3 is TGCAGTGCTAGAGGCGCGGACAGGGGGCAGGTCTCTGTTAACGAGCAGTACTTC.

The chain uses TRBV4-1 and TRBJ2-6; D not resolved. CDR3 size: 15 residues. V was cut by 3 bases and J by 2 bases, with 8 bases left in between. Germline CDR1 MGHRA, CDR2 YSYEKL. CDR3 residues: CASSHGSAGANVLTF. The CDR3 DNA sequence: TGCGCCAGCAGCCACGGTTCGGCTGGGGCCAACGTCCTGACTTTC.